Shown below are 26 T cell receptor beta chains from a single sample sequenced in a study of identical twins (dated by TCRdb to about 2016). The library was prepared using 5' RACE. The sequencer was an Illumina HiSeq 2000. The raw public reads went through TCRdb reprocessing: fastp at Q25, MiXCR clone calling, in-frame beta chains kept. Each entry is one CDR3 protein sequence, shown with its most common DNA and genes. Counted in this sample were 350,000 to 450,000 distinct CDR3 sequences; roughly 20% of them appeared once. The ten biggest clones cover 12% of the sample. Sequenced material: naive T cells sorted from blood. Taken with the paper, the label for cell subset or site translates to: cells isolated with a human naive T-cell isolation kit. These TCRs come from a man in his fifties in good health.

This clonotype came up a few times. The chain has TRBV27 and TRBJ2-1; no firm D call. Trimming took 3 bases from V and 8 from J, leaving 8 bases between them. The CDR3 is 12 residues long. CDR1 and CDR2 from the germline V gene are MNHEY and SMNVEV (reference sequence). CDR3 DNA: TGTGCCAGCAGTTTGAATATGTATGAGCAGTTCTTC. Translating it yields CASSLNMYEQFF.

This clonotype was seen ten or more times. The chain has TRBV5-6 and TRBJ2-2; D ambiguous. The germline V gene has CDR1 SGHDT and CDR2 YYEEEE. This CDR3 is 14 amino acids long. V lost 4 bases and J lost 1, with 8 bases in between. DNA for the CDR3: TGTGCCAGCAGCCCGGTGCAGAACACCGGGGAGCTGTTTTTT. As protein: CASSPVQNTGELFF. Variable domain in full (rest from reference TRBV5-6 and TRBJ2-2): DAGVTQSPTHLIKTRGQQVTLRCSPKSGHDTVSWYQQALGQGPQFIFQYYEEEERQRGNFPDRFSGHQFPNYSSELNVNALLLGDSALYLCASSPVQNTGELFFGEGSRLTVL.

This sequence joins TRBV18 and TRBJ2-3; D could derive from TRBD1 or TRBD2 (5 bases each). The ends were cut back, 4 bases at V and 4 bases at J, with 21 bases in the middle. CDR1 and CDR2 from the germline V gene are KGHSH and LQKENI. The CDR3 has 17 amino acids. The CDR3 nucleotides are TGTGCCAGCTCACAAAAAAAGGGGACGGGGATTTCAGATACGCAGTATTTT. Protein sequence: CASSQKKGTGISDTQYF.

The chain is built from TRBV5-1 and TRBJ2-3; a weak D match, TRBD2 (5 bases). Trimming left V 0 bases short and J 5 bases short, with 10 bases between. CDR1 is SGHRS, CDR2 YFSETQ, per germline. The CDR3 has 14 amino acids. The CDR3 region has the DNA TGCGCCAGCAGCTTGGGAGGGATGAAAGATACGCAGTATTTT. Translating it yields CASSLGGMKDTQYF.

This clonotype was detected many times. V usage is TRBV5-5 and J usage is TRBJ1-5; D unclear. Germline values: CDR1 SGHKS, CDR2 YYEKEE (reference sequence). V lost 4 bases and J 7 bases, leaving 18 bases between the germline ends. The CDR3 has 15 amino acids. CDR3 DNA: TGTGCCAGCAGCATACAAGCTGGGGAGGGACAGCCCCAGCATTTT. This gives the protein CASSIQAGEGQPQHF. Combining the CDR3 with reference TRBV5-5 and TRBJ1-5 gives the whole variable domain DAGVTQSPTHLIKTRGQQVTLRCSPISGHKSVSWYQQVLGQGPQFIFQYYEKEERGRGNFPDRFSARQFPNYSSELNVNALLLGDSALYLCASSIQAGEGQPQHFGDGTRLSIL.

This clonotype has at least ten counts. This chain uses TRBV6-2 or TRBV6-3 with TRBJ2-2; D is perhaps TRBD2 (6 bases). The germline CDR1 and CDR2 sequences are MNHEY and SVGEGT. Trimming took off 8 bases at V and 7 bases at J, with 14 bases between the two ends. The CDR3 has 13 amino acids. Here the CDR3 reads CASVQAEGGELFF. The CDR3, as DNA: TGTGCCAGCGTACAGGCGGAGGGCGGGGAGCTGTTTTTT.

This clonotype has more than one count but fewer than ten. The V gene is TRBV29-1, the J gene TRBJ2-1; D possibly corresponds to TRBD2 (7 bases). Germline assignment: CDR1 SQVTM and CDR2 ANQGSEA. The CDR3 is 17 amino acids. V lost 6 bases and J lost 4, with 25 bases in between. CDR3 nucleotides: TGCAGCGTGGAGGGGGGAGGGCTGCCGGGCACTTACAATGAGCAGTTCTTC. Translating gives CSVEGGGLPGTYNEQFF.

This clonotype showed up just a few times. This chain links TRBV6-1 with TRBJ2-3; the D call may be TRBD1 or TRBD2 (5 bases each). Germline values: CDR1 MNHNS, CDR2 SASEGT. This CDR3 spans 15 amino acids. Between the trimmed V and J ends, which lost 10 bases and 1 base, there was a span of 18 bases. CDR3 nucleotide sequence: TGTGCCACCAATAGGGACCTTAGCGGCACAGATACGCAGTATTTT. This sequence encodes CATNRDLSGTDTQYF.

This clonotype was seen only a few times. The chain links TRBV10-3 to TRBJ2-1; 7 nucleotides align to TRBD2. V shed 3 bases and J 6 bases; nucleotides not matched to a gene: 2. The CDR3 extends over 13 amino acids. CDR1 ENHRY and CDR2 SYGVKD come from the germline V gene. Written as DNA, the CDR3 is TGTGCCATCAGTGATCTAGCGGCCAATGAGCAGTTCTTC. It translates to CAISDLAANEQFF.

This clonotype appeared many times. This chain links TRBV28 with TRBJ2-5; no clear D gene. The CDR3 is 13 residues long. V shed 3 bases and J shed 2 bases, with 7 bases lying between them. Germline CDR1 is MDHEN and CDR2 is SYDVKM. CDR3 sequence (DNA): TGTGCCAGCAGTTTGGTCAGACAAGAGACCCAGTACTTC. Amino acids: CASSLVRQETQYF.

There are many counts of this clonotype. The chain links TRBV20-1 to TRBJ2-1; D gene ambiguous. Trimming removed 2 bases at V and 9 bases at J, with 11 bases between. The germline CDR1 and CDR2 sequences are DFQATT and SNEGSKA (reference sequence). This CDR3 region has 12 residues. The CDR3, as DNA: TGCAGTGCTAGACTCAGGCGAACTGAGCAGTTCTTC. Its translation is CSARLRRTEQFF.

V usage is TRBV28 and J usage is TRBJ2-2; 9 positions agree with TRBD2. Unmatched junction bases numbered 4, after V lost 7 bases and J lost 4 bases. CDR1 and CDR2 (germline): MDHEN, SYDVKM. The CDR3 has 14 amino acids. CDR3 protein: CASIFSGGTGELFF. The CDR3, as DNA: TGTGCCAGCATTTTTAGCGGGGGCACCGGGGAGCTGTTTTTT.

This clonotype was seen more than once but under ten times. The chain links TRBV12-3 or TRBV12-4 to TRBJ1-5, with 10 bases identical to TRBD1. The CDR3 is made up of 16 amino acids. J gave up 3 bases and V 6 bases, and 8 bases lay outside the gene matches. The CDR3 region has the DNA TGTGCCAGCAGAGGCGGGACAGGGGAGGCCAATCAGCCCCAGCATTTT. Its protein is CASRGGTGEANQPQHF.

The chain couples TRBV11-2 to TRBJ2-3; 10 nucleotides match TRBD2. The CDR3 runs to 18 residues. J lost 0 bases, V lost 2 bases, and 8 bases had no gene match. Germline V lookup: CDR1 SGHAT, CDR2 FQNNGV. CDR3 amino acids: CASSLLAGGSGSTDTQYF. The CDR3 region has the DNA TGTGCCAGCAGCTTATTAGCGGGAGGAAGCGGTAGCACAGATACGCAGTATTTT.

This clonotype was recorded at least ten times. This rearrangement joins TRBV11-2 to TRBJ2-1, with 10 positions matching TRBD1. CDR1 is SGHAT and CDR2 is FQNNGV in the germline V gene. The length of the CDR3 is 16 residues. The junction had 14 bases not matched to a gene; V was cut back by 5 bases and J by 10 bases. CDR3 amino acids: CASSTRPGQGLFEQFF. CDR3 coding DNA: TGTGCCAGCAGCACCCGCCCGGGACAGGGGCTTTTCGAGCAGTTCTTC. The whole variable domain, remainder taken from reference TRBV11-2 and TRBJ2-1, is EAGVAQSPRYKIIEKRQSVAFWCNPISGHATLYWYQQILGQGPKLLIQFQNNGVVDDSQLPKDRFSAERLKGVDSTLKIQPAKLEDSAVYLCASSTRPGQGLFEQFFGPGTRLTVL.

This clonotype was observed many times. The V call is TRBV20-1, the J call TRBJ2-5; 8 bases are a match to TRBD1. The trim removed 0 bases at V and 1 base at J, leaving 7 bases unmatched. CDR3 length equals 16 residues. The germline gives CDR1 DFQATT, CDR2 SNEGSKA (reference sequence). CDR3 residues: CSARDYDRGFQETQYF. CDR3 bases: TGCAGTGCTAGAGATTACGACAGGGGATTCCAAGAGACCCAGTACTTC.

This clonotype was counted many times. The chain is built from TRBV19 and TRBJ2-1; D might be TRBD1 (5 bases). The CDR3 sequence is 13 residues long. Germline V gene sequence: CDR1 LNHDA, CDR2 SQIVND (reference sequence). V was pared by 5 bases and J by 5 bases, with 10 bases between. The CDR3 region is CASSPHRNNEQFF. DNA of the CDR3: TGTGCCAGTAGTCCCCACAGGAACAATGAGCAGTTCTTC.

This clonotype was seen a handful of times. The V call is TRBV20-1, the J call TRBJ2-7; D may be TRBD2 (7 bases). Between the trimmed V and J ends, which lost 6 bases and 4 bases, there was a span of 19 bases. From germline, CDR1 is DFQATT and CDR2 SNEGSKA (reference sequence). The CDR3 sequence is 14 residues long. The CDR3 DNA reads TGCAGTGCCAGGTCCAGGGAGGGGGTATACGAGCAGTACTTC. Its translation: CSARSREGVYEQYF.

This clonotype appeared a few times. The CDR3 DNA is TGTGCCAGCAGTGTCTTCTCAGGTACCTACGAGCAGTACTTC. Protein: CASSVFSGTYEQYF. This sequence joins TRBV6-1 and TRBJ2-7; D call uncertain. The CDR3 has 14 amino acids. The germline V and J ends were trimmed by 4 bases and 2 bases, with 12 bases remaining between them. Germline CDR1 is MNHNS and CDR2 is SASEGT.

The rearrangement joins TRBV10-3 to TRBJ2-5, with D maybe TRBD1 (5 bases). Germline assignment: CDR1 ENHRY and CDR2 SYGVKD. This CDR3 is 13 amino acids long. With 7 bases removed from V and 4 bases from J, the gap between germline ends came to 13 bases. CDR3 protein: CAITTREGETQYF. DNA for the CDR3: TGTGCCATCACGACCAGGGAAGGAGAGACCCAGTACTTC.

The chain uses TRBV6-5 and TRBJ2-7; 13 bases match TRBD2. In germline, CDR1 is MNHEY, CDR2 SVGAGI. This CDR3 is built from 15 residues. The trim removed 4 bases at V and 6 bases at J, leaving 6 bases unmatched. The CDR3 reads CASSLTSGRASEQYF. In DNA form, the CDR3 reads TGTGCCAGCAGTTTAACTAGCGGGAGGGCCTCCGAGCAGTACTTC.

In this sample, this clonotype turned up many times. The rearrangement links TRBV5-1 to TRBJ1-2; D call uncertain. This CDR3 is built from 12 residues. CDR1 and CDR2 from the germline V gene are SGHRS and YFSETQ. The V end was cut by 7 bases, the J end by 8 bases, with 15 bases between. The CDR3 DNA is TGCGCCAGCTCCCGAGGTGGCGTCGGCTACACCTTC. Encoded protein: CASSRGGVGYTF. Full variable domain (rest looked up from reference TRBV5-1 and TRBJ1-2): KAGVTQTPRYLIKTRGQQVTLSCSPISGHRSVSWYQQTPGQGLQFLFEYFSETQRNKGNFPGRFSGRQFSNSRSEMNVSTLELGDSALYLCASSRGGVGYTFGSGTRLTVV.

This clonotype was seen a few times. The gene calls are TRBV30 and TRBJ1-2; D not resolved. Trimming left V 2 bases short and J 3 bases short, with 4 bases between. From germline, CDR1 is GTSNPN and CDR2 SVGIG (reference sequence). This CDR3 comprises 11 residues. CDR3 protein: CAWSLYYGYTF. CDR3 bases: TGTGCCTGGAGTCTTTACTATGGCTACACCTTC.

This clonotype was detected many times. This chain links TRBV7-3 with TRBJ2-1; a weak D match, TRBD2 (6 bases). Per the germline V gene, CDR1 is SGHTA and CDR2 is FQGTGA. The CDR3 loop spans 14 amino acids. V was trimmed by 5 bases and J by 6 bases, leaving 14 bases between them. The CDR3 loop is CASSEGLPGNEQFF. CDR3 DNA: TGTGCCAGCAGCGAGGGACTCCCTGGCAATGAGCAGTTCTTC.

Only a few counts were recorded for this clonotype. The chain joins TRBV30 to TRBJ1-1, with D perhaps matching TRBD1 (6 bases). The CDR3 runs to 16 residues. Trimming removed 1 base from V and 0 bases from J, with 15 bases in between. Germline CDR1 reads GTSNPN; CDR2 reads SVGIG (reference sequence). The CDR3 sequence: CAWSAPAGHLNTEAFF. CDR3 sequence (DNA): TGTGCCTGGAGTGCACCAGCGGGACACCTGAACACTGAAGCTTTCTTT.

This clonotype has just one count. The chain couples TRBV15 to TRBJ2-1; TRBD2 matches at 11 bases. This CDR3 region has 16 residues. Germline CDR1 is LNHNV and CDR2 is YYDKDF (reference sequence). The J segment lost 7 bases and the V segment lost 3 bases, leaving 8 bases of the junction unmatched. Written as DNA, the CDR3 is TGTGCCACCAGCAGGGAGACTAGCGGGGCTCTAAATGAGCAGTTCTTC. This translates into CATSRETSGALNEQFF.